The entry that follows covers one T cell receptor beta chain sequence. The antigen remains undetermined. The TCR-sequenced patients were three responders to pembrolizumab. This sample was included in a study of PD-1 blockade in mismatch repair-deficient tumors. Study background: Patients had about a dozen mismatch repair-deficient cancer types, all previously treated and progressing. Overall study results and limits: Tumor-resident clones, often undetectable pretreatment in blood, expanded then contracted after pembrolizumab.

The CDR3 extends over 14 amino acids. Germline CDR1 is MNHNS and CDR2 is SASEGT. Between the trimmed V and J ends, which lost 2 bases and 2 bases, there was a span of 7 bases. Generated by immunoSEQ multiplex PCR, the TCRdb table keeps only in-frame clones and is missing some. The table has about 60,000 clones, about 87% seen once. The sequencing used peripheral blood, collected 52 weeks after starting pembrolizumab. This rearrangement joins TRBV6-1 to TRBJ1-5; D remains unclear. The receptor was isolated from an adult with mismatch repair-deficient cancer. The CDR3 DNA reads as TGTGCCAGCAGTGAATGGATCCGCAATCAGCCCCAGCATTTT. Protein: CASSEWIRNQPQHF.